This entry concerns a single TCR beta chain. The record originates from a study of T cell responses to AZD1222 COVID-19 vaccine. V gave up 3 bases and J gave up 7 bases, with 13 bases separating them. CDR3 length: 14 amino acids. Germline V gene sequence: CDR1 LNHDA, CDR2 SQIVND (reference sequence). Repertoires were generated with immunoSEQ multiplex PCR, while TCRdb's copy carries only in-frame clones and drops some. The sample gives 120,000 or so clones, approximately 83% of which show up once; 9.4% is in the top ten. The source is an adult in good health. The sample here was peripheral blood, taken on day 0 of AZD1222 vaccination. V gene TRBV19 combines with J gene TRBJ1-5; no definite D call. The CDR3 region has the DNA TGTGCCAGTAGTATTGTACCTCCGGGGCAGCCCCAGCATTTT. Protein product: CASSIVPPGQPQHF. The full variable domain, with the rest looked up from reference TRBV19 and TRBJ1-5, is DGGITQSPKYLFRKEGQNVTLSCEQNLNHDAMYWYRQDPGQGLRLIYYSQIVNDFQKGDIAEGYSVSREKKESFPLTVTSAQKNPTAFYLCASSIVPPGQPQHFGDGTRLSIL.